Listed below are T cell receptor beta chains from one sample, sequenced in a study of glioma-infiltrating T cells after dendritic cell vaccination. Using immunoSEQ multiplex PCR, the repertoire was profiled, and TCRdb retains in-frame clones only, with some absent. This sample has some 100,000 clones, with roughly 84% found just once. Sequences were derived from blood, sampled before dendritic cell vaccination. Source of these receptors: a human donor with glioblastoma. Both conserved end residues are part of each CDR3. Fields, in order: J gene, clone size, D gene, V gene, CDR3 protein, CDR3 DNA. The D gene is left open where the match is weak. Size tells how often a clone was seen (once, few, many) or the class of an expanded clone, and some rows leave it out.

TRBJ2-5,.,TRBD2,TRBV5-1,CASSFLLAGGESQYF,TGCGCCAGCAGCTTCTTACTAGCGGGGGGAGAGTCCCAGTACTTC
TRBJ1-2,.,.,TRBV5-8,CASTLQGDGYTF,TGTGCCAGCACCCTACAGGGAGACGGCTACACCTTC
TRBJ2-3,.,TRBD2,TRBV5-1,CASSLGLAGNQFSTDTQYF,TGCGCCAGCAGCTTGGGGTTAGCGGGAAATCAATTTAGCACAGATACGCAGTATTTT
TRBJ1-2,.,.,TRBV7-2,CASSLTHTRASKGYTF,TGTGCCAGCAGCTTAACTCATACCAGGGCCTCCAAAGGCTACACCTTC
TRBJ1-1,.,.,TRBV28,CASLGGGDTEAFF,TGTGCCAGCTTGGGGGGGGGCGACACTGAAGCTTTCTTT
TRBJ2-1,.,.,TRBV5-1,CASSGRSSYNEQFF,TGCGCCAGCAGCGGGAGGTCGTCCTACAATGAGCAGTTCTTC
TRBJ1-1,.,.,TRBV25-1,CASRAGGGTEAFF,TGTGCCAGCAGAGCGGGGGGGGGCACTGAAGCTTTCTTT
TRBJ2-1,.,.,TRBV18,CASSPSRDFEQFF,TGTGCCAGCTCACCTTCGAGAGATTTTGAGCAGTTCTTC
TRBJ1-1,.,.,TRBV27,CASSLSRVGNTEAFF,TGTGCCAGCAGTTTATCTCGGGTAGGGAACACTGAAGCTTTCTTT
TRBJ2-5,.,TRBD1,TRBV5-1,CASSLFITGDQETQYF,TGCGCCAGCAGCTTGTTCATTACAGGGGATCAAGAGACCCAGTACTTC
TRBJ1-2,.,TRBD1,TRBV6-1,CASRDRGLHYGYTF,TGTGCCAGCCGGGACAGGGGATTACACTATGGCTACACCTTC
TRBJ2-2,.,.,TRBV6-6,CASSLTGELFF,TGTGCCAGCAGTTTAACCGGGGAGCTGTTTTTT
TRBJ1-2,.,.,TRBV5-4,CASSYNWTDRYGYTF,TGTGCCAGCAGCTATAATTGGACAGACCGCTATGGCTACACCTTC
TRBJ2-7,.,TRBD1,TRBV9,CASSGTGREQYF,TGTGCCAGCAGCGGGACAGGGCGTGAGCAGTACTTC
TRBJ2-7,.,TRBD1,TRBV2,CASKPGQGADEQYF,TGTGCCAGCAAGCCGGGACAGGGGGCTGACGAGCAGTACTTC
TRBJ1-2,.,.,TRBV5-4,CASSGAANYGYTF,TGTGCCAGCAGCGGTGCAGCTAACTATGGCTACACCTTC
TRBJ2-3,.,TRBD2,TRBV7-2,CASSLTSGSDTQYF,TGTGCCAGCAGCTTAACTAGCGGGAGTGATACGCAGTATTTT
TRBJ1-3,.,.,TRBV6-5,CASTLGVGGNTIYF,TGTGCCAGCACCCTCGGTGTCGGGGGAAACACCATATATTTT
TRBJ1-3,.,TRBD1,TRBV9,CASSELGQPQLSGNTIYF,TGTGCCAGCAGCGAGCTGGGACAGCCCCAACTCTCTGGAAACACCATATATTTT
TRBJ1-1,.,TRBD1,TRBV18,CASSPTPTGVKTEAFF,TGTGCCAGCTCACCCACCCCCACAGGGGTGAAGACTGAAGCTTTCTTT
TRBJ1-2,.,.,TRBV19,CASTDGYRESYTF,TGTGCCAGTACCGATGGGTACAGGGAAAGCTACACCTTC
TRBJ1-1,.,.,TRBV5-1,CASSAIPGQEAFF,TGCGCCAGCAGCGCCATCCCTGGACAGGAAGCTTTCTTT
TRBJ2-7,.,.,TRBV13,CASSPQGSEQYF,TGTGCCAGCAGCCCCCAGGGTAGCGAGCAGTACTTC
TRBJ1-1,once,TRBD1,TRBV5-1,CASSLSGGFTEAFF,TGCGCCAGCAGCTTGTCAGGGGGCTTCACTGAAGCTTTCTTT
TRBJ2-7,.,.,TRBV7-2,CASSLGGSFYEQYF,TGTGCCAGCAGCTTAGGAGGGTCCTTCTACGAGCAGTACTTC
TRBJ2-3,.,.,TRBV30,CAWKGSGVTDTQYF,TGTGCCTGGAAAGGAAGCGGAGTCACAGATACGCAGTATTTT
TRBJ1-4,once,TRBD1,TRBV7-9,CASSLVGTGGEKLFF,TGTGCCAGCAGCTTAGTAGGGACAGGGGGTGAAAAACTGTTTTTT
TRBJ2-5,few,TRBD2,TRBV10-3,CAISEKEGLAGGVRETQYF,TGTGCCATCAGTGAGAAAGAGGGACTAGCGGGGGGAGTTCGGGAGACCCAGTACTTC
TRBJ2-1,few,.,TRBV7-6,CASSYGLGGYNEQFF,TGTGCCAGCAGCTACGGACTAGGGGGATACAATGAGCAGTTCTTC
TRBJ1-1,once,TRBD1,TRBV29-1,CSVEDRVQGTEAFF,TGCAGCGTTGAAGATCGGGTACAGGGGACTGAAGCTTTCTTT
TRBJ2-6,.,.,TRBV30,CAWTVGAGANVLTF,TGTGCCTGGACAGTGGGCGCTGGGGCCAACGTCCTGACTTTC
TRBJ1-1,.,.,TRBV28,CASTSSETGLSLAEAFF,TGTGCCAGCACCTCCTCCGAGACAGGATTGTCGTTGGCTGAAGCTTTCTTT
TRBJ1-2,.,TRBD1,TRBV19,CASSIDTGGSNGYTF,TGTGCCAGTAGTATAGACACAGGGGGGAGTAATGGCTACACCTTC
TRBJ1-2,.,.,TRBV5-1,CASSSGGDYGYTF,TGCGCCAGCAGCTCGGGGGGTGACTATGGCTACACCTTC
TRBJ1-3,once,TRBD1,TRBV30,CAWSVGGTGPGNTIYF,TGTGCCTGGAGTGTAGGGGGGACAGGGCCTGGAAACACCATATATTTT
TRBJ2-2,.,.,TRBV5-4,CASSLDPRTGELFF,TGTGCCAGCAGCTTGGATCCGCGGACCGGGGAGCTGTTTTTT
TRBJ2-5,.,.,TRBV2,CASSERAVQETQYF,TGTGCCAGCAGTGAACGAGCGGTCCAAGAGACCCAGTACTTC
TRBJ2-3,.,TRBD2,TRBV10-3,CAIRYGGRAADTQYF,TGTGCCATCAGATACGGCGGGAGGGCCGCAGATACGCAGTATTTT
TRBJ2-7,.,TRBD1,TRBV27,CASSYGTGVYEQYF,TGTGCCAGCAGTTATGGGACAGGAGTTTACGAGCAGTACTTC
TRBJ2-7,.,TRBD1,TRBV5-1,CASSFRGDRVYEQYF,TGCGCCAGCAGCTTTCGAGGGGACAGGGTTTACGAGCAGTACTTC
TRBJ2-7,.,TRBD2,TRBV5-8,CASSPGTSVYEQYF,TGTGCCAGCAGTCCCGGGACTAGCGTTTACGAGCAGTACTTC
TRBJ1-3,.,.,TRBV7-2,CASSLRDSGNTIYF,TGTGCCAGCAGCCTCAGGGACTCTGGAAACACCATATATTTT